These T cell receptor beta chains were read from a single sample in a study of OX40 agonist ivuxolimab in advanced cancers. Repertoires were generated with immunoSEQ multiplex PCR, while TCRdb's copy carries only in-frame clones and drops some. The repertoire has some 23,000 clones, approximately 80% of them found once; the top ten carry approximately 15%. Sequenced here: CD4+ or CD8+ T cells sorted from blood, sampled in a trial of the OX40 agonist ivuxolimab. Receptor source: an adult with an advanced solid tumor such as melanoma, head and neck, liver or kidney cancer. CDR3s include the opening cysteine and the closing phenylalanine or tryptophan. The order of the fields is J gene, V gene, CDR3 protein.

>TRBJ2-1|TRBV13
CASSLGHGGHEQFF
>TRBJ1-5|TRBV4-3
CASSQQRGRGQPQHF
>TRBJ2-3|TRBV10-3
CAISGGRQPDTQYF
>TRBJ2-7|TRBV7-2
CASSLVDRYSYEQYF
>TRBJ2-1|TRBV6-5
CASGIYNEQFF
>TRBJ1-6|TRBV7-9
CASSSRQEYNSPLHF
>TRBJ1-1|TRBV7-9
CASSPYLNTEAFF
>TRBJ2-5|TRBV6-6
CASERGGGAQETQYF
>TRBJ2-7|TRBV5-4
CASSLDSLEQYF
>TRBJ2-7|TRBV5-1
CASSLERGYSYEQYF
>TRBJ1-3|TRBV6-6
CASSYSLPQGGNTIYF
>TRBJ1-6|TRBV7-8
CASSVDLDSSSYNSPLHF
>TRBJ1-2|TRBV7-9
CASSLGEVTVAGGYTF
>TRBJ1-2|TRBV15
CATERKGLNYGYTF
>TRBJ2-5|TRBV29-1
CSVEDRGGMETQYF
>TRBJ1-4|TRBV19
CASSIIAGGEKLFF
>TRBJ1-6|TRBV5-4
CASSWDRGGSPLHF
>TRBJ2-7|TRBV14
CASSQAWRAFEQYF
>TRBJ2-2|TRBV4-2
CASSQDFNAITGELFF
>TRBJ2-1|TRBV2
CASKDRGYNEQFF
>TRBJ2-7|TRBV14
CASSHQGSNEQYF
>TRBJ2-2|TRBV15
CATSRVRSTGELFF
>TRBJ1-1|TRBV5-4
CASSLEKGNTEAFF
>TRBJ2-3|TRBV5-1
CATRGRFTDTQYF
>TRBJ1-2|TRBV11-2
CASSLATPNYGYTF
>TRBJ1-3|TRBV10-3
CAISESKARVTHSGNTIYF
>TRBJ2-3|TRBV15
CATSRDDSGGSTDTQYF
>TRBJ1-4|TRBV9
CASSGRDRFATNEKLFF
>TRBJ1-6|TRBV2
CASSETGSSYNSPLHF
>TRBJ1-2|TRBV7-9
CASSFDKGTAGYTF
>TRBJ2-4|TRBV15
CATADLRTGVGNIQYF
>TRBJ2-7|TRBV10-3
CAISEAGGQNEQYF
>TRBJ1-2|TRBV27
CASSPGTGAFYGYTF
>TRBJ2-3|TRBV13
CASSFLGRGGEDTQYF
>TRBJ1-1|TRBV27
CASSFTRNTEAFF
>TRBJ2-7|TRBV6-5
CASTYGAGGYEQYF
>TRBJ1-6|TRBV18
CASSPASGQPSPLHF
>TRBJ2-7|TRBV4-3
CASSPRTGFGEQYF
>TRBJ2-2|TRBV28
CASQKSRPNTGELFF